A selection of T cell receptor beta chains follows, all from one sample in a study of cytomegalovirus exposure and HLA in healthy donors. The assay was immunoSEQ multiplex PCR, and TCRdb's table has in-frame clones only and misses some. The table records roughly 150,000 clones, around 73% of them present only once. The sequenced material came from PBMCs. Source of these receptors: a woman aged 18-29 years in good health and CMV-seropositive. The conserved cysteine and the conserved F or W are not part of the CDR3 here. D genes are given only for firm matches.

j_call,d_call,v_call,cdr3_aa
TRBJ2-5,TRBD1,TRBV5-1,ASSWSRDREVILY
TRBJ1-1,-,TRBV6-1,ASRSPGDRTEAF
TRBJ2-7,TRBD1,TRBV6-1,ASSPPGQKYEQY
TRBJ2-7,TRBD2,TRBV9,ASSVVPGGFYEQY
TRBJ1-4,-,TRBV7-2,ASSSEPGGEKLF
TRBJ2-5,TRBD2,TRBV5-6,ASSKGTIEETQY
TRBJ2-1,-,TRBV10-2,ASSGDLDEQF
TRBJ1-2,-,TRBV19,ASSKQQALYGYT
TRBJ2-5,-,TRBV18,ASSPPNKRTPQETQY
TRBJ1-1,-,TRBV25-1,ASRGRSYTEAF
TRBJ2-2,-,TRBV7-9,ASSLSTALNTGELF
TRBJ2-7,-,TRBV5-1,ASSSGGTYEQY
TRBJ2-5,TRBD2,TRBV11-2,ASSLVRWAGGYQETQY
TRBJ1-1,-,TRBV30,AWSNPPGTEAF
TRBJ2-2,TRBD2,TRBV9,ASSVEIAGDNTGELF
TRBJ2-3,TRBD1,TRBV19,ASSRDSLLADTQY
TRBJ2-1,TRBD2,TRBV11-1,ASSFRLAGLMYNEQF
TRBJ2-1,TRBD1,TRBV5-6,ASSSRQGAGEQF
TRBJ1-4,-,TRBV7-9,ASSPGTFYNEKLF
TRBJ2-1,TRBD1,TRBV19,ASSKTGDSHNEQF
TRBJ1-3,TRBD1,TRBV28,ASSFMGGQGHSGNTIY
TRBJ2-3,TRBD1,TRBV7-8,ASSPPWLGTGITDTQY
TRBJ2-5,-,TRBV7-9,ASSPTLQGIHETQY
TRBJ2-1,-,TRBV11-2,ASSLNLAADEQF
TRBJ2-1,-,TRBV6-1,ASSLGQGYEQF
TRBJ2-3,TRBD2,TRBV15,ATSRGGTSGGASTDTQY
TRBJ2-1,-,TRBV6-5,ASSYTENYEQF
TRBJ1-1,-,TRBV13,ASSSQGLVNTEAF
TRBJ2-5,TRBD2,TRBV12-5,ASAPSGGALETQY
TRBJ1-1,TRBD1,TRBV6-5,ASSYSGRGLQAF